These 19 T cell receptor beta chains share one sample of origin, sequenced in a study of shared clonotypes between healthy human individuals. Only in-frame clones appear in the TCRdb table, and some are missing; sequencing was by immunoSEQ multiplex PCR. The table has approximately 1,000,000 clones, roughly 80% seen once. Source material: memory CD4+ T cells from PBMCs. Noted subset: CD45RA-negative fraction. The receptors originated from a man aged 18 to 29 in good health. Some clones in this sample may be carry-over from other donors' samples.

The chain is built from TRBV11-2 and TRBJ1-1; D unclear. Looked up from germline, CDR1 is SGHAT and CDR2 is FQNNGV. CDR3 length equals 11 residues. Trimming cost V 7 bases and J 2 bases, with 5 bases left between them. CDR3 DNA sequence: TGTGCCAGCATGGGTAACACTGAAGCTTTCTTT. This sequence encodes CASMGNTEAFF.

This clone was recorded a few times. The chain uses TRBV6-6 and TRBJ2-2; 10 nucleotides match TRBD1. Germline trimming cut 5 bases from V and 5 bases from J; bases unmatched to any gene: 5. The CDR3 is 15 residues long. CDR1 and CDR2 from the germline V gene are MNHNY and SVGAGI (reference sequence). The CDR3 loop is CASSRGQGSTGELFF. The CDR3 DNA is TGTGCCAGCAGTCGGGGACAGGGGTCAACCGGGGAGCTGTTTTTT.

Comments on this clone: Other DNA variants within this sample encode the same CDR3. The gene calls are TRBV5-1 and TRBJ1-3; D remains unclear. The germline CDR1 and CDR2 sequences are SGHRS and YFSETQ. The CDR3 has 14 amino acids. With 0 bases removed from V and 2 bases from J, the gap between germline ends came to 6 bases. The CDR3 nucleotides are TGCGCCAGCAGCTTGGGGCAGCCTGGAAACACCATATATTTT. Amino acids: CASSLGQPGNTIYF.

The rearrangement uses TRBV5-1 and TRBJ2-7; tentatively, D is TRBD2 (6 bases). Germline-derived CDR1 and CDR2 are SGHRS and YFSETQ. This CDR3 has 14 residues. V lost 3 bases to trimming and J lost 0 bases, with 10 bases between them. The CDR3 sequence: CASSWGLISYEQYF. CDR3 nucleotides: TGCGCCAGCAGCTGGGGACTCATCTCCTACGAGCAGTACTTC.

This chain joins TRBV15 and TRBJ2-7; unclear D gene. Trimming left V 0 bases short and J 5 bases short, with 5 bases between. The length of the CDR3 is 12 residues. Looked up from germline, CDR1 is LNHNV and CDR2 is YYDKDF (reference sequence). The CDR3 DNA is TGTGCCACCAGCAGAGATCAAAACGAGCAGTACTTC. Encoded protein: CATSRDQNEQYF.

This clone was recorded a few times. The gene calls are TRBV5-6 and TRBJ1-2, with TRBD1 matching over 8 bases. The ends lost 0 bases at V and 6 bases at J; junction bases unmatched: 1. Germline-derived CDR1 and CDR2 are SGHDT and YYEEEE. This CDR3 is built from 13 residues. In DNA, the CDR3 is TGTGCCAGCAGCTTGGCAGGGGGCGATGGCTACACCTTC. Translating gives CASSLAGGDGYTF.

The chain is built from TRBV5-6 and TRBJ2-3; TRBD2 aligns across 12 bases. J was trimmed by 6 bases and V by 3 bases; bases with no gene match: 5. The V gene's germline CDR1 is SGHDT and CDR2 YYEEEE. This CDR3 is 15 amino acids long. The CDR3, as DNA: TGTGCCAGCAGCTCAGCTAGCGGGAGGGCTGATACGCAGTATTTT. It translates to CASSSASGRADTQYF.

V gene TRBV28 combines with J gene TRBJ1-2, with 9 nucleotides matching TRBD1. CDR3 length: 15 residues. V was clipped by 4 bases and J by 8 bases; unmatched bases: 11. Germline-derived CDR1 and CDR2 are MDHEN and SYDVKM. The CDR3 is CASSYTHRGLWGYTF. As DNA, the CDR3 is TGTGCCAGCAGTTACACCCACAGGGGGCTTTGGGGCTACACCTTC.

The chain uses TRBV5-1 and TRBJ2-3, with D uncertain. Germline loops: CDR1 SGHRS, CDR2 YFSETQ. V lost 5 bases to trimming and J lost 0 bases, with 13 bases between them. The CDR3 has 15 residues. CDR3 sequence (DNA): TGCGCCAGCAGGCAGGATCCCTCTAGCACAGATACGCAGTATTTT. It yields the protein CASRQDPSSTDTQYF.

This clone was detected a few times. The V and J genes are TRBV10-3 and TRBJ1-1; TRBD1 matches 9 bases. The CDR3 contains 15 residues. Germline CDR1 ENHRY, CDR2 SYGVKD. V shed 8 bases and J 0 bases; nucleotides not matched to a gene: 7. CDR3 sequence: CAIGGQGTLNTEAFF. In nucleotides, the CDR3 is TGTGCCATCGGGGGACAGGGAACCTTGAACACTGAAGCTTTCTTT.

The rearrangement joins TRBV7-6 to TRBJ2-2; a possible D gene is TRBD1 (6 bases). V shed 1 base and J shed 2 bases, with 20 bases lying between them. Germline V CDR1 and CDR2: SGHVS, FNYEAQ. This CDR3 has 19 residues. The chain's CDR3 is CASSLGLLRGIRNTGELFF. In nucleotides, the CDR3 is TGTGCCAGCAGCTTAGGTCTTCTCAGGGGAATACGAAACACCGGGGAGCTGTTTTTT. Complete variable domain (other parts from reference TRBV7-6 and TRBJ2-2): GAGVSQSPRYKVTKRGQDVALRCDPISGHVSLYWYRQALGQGPEFLTYFNYEAQQDKSGLPNDRFSAERPEGSISTLTIQRTEQRDSAMYRCASSLGLLRGIRNTGELFFGEGSRLTVL.

V is TRBV7-2 and J is TRBJ2-1; 9 positions match TRBD1. V dropped 5 bases and J dropped 3; count of bases not matched to a gene: 5. CDR3 length: 15 amino acids. In germline, CDR1 is SGHTA, CDR2 FQGNSA. The CDR3 DNA follows: TGTGCCAGCAGCCCCGGGACAGGGCACTACAATGAGCAGTTCTTC. Protein sequence: CASSPGTGHYNEQFF.

Written as DNA, the CDR3 is TGTGCCAGCTCACCTAACCTAGCGGGGTCCTACAATGAGCAGTTCTTC. The encoded protein is CASSPNLAGSYNEQFF. V and J are TRBV18 and TRBJ2-1, with TRBD2 identical over 9 bases. V lost 3 bases to trimming and J lost 1 base; unmatched junction nucleotides: 4. There are 16 residues in the CDR3. Germline CDR1 is KGHSH and CDR2 is LQKENI.

The rearrangement joins TRBV28 to TRBJ2-6; 9 bases are shared with TRBD2. Losses at the gene ends were 5 bases for V and 6 bases for J; bases not matched to a gene: 8. This CDR3 is built from 16 residues. CDR1 is MDHEN and CDR2 is SYDVKM in the germline V gene. The CDR3 reads CASSRTSVIEANVLTF. CDR3 bases: TGTGCCAGCAGTAGGACTAGCGTAATAGAGGCCAACGTCCTGACTTTC.

The V call is TRBV28, the J call TRBJ2-7; either TRBD1 or TRBD2 may fit D (5 bases each). The germline gives CDR1 MDHEN, CDR2 SYDVKM. The V gene lost 4 bases and the J gene lost 6 bases, with 16 bases spanning the gap. The CDR3 has 14 residues. The CDR3 DNA reads TGTGCCAGCAGTTGGGGGTATACCTCTGGCGAGCAGTACTTC. Translation gives CASSWGYTSGEQYF.

This clone has a single count. CDR3 in amino acids: CATYPFSTVYGYTF. The DNA of the CDR3 is TGTGCCACCTATCCATTCTCTACAGTCTATGGCTACACCTTC. The chain joins TRBV6-1 to TRBJ1-2; D call uncertain. V lost 10 bases to trimming and J lost 4 bases, with 19 bases between them. The CDR3 totals 14 residues. From germline, CDR1 is MNHNS and CDR2 SASEGT.

The V call is TRBV5-1, the J call TRBJ2-1, with 12 bases that match TRBD1. Trimming at V came to 0 bases and at J to 7 bases, leaving 8 bases not matched to a gene. Per the germline V gene, CDR1 is SGHRS and CDR2 is YFSETQ. The CDR3 totals 17 residues. The CDR3 region has the DNA TGCGCCAGCAGCTTGGCCGGGGGACAGGGGGCGAGGAATGAGCAGTTCTTC. It is translated as CASSLAGGQGARNEQFF.

The CDR3 loop reads CASDRSALAKNIQYF. For the CDR3, the DNA is TGTGCCAGCGACCGTAGCGCGCTAGCCAAAAACATTCAGTACTTC. The V call is TRBV6-1, the J call TRBJ2-4; D might be TRBD2 (5 bases). The germline gives CDR1 MNHNS, CDR2 SASEGT. V lost 8 bases to trimming and J lost 0 bases, with 14 bases between them. The CDR3 is made up of 15 amino acids.

As to this clone: The sample has other DNA sequences that encode this CDR3 too. The V and J genes are TRBV30 and TRBJ1-5; a possible D gene is TRBD1 (6 bases). V dropped 4 bases and J dropped 4 bases, with 11 bases sitting between them. Germline CDR1 reads GTSNPN; CDR2 reads SVGIG (reference sequence). This CDR3 has 13 amino acids. CDR3 in amino acids: CAWTRGGNQPQHF. The CDR3 nucleotides are TGTGCCTGGACGAGGGGGGGGAATCAGCCCCAGCATTTT.